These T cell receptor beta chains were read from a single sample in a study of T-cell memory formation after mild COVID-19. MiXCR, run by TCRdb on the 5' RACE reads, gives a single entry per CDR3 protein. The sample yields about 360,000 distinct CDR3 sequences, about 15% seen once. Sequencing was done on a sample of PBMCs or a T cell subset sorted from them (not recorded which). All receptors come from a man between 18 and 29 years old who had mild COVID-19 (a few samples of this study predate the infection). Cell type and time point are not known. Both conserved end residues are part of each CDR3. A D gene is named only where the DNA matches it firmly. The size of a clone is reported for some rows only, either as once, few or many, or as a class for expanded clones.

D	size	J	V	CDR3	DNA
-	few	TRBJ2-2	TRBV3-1	CASSQVASRNTGELFF	TGTGCCAGCAGCCAAGTCGCCAGCAGGAACACCGGGGAGCTGTTTTTT
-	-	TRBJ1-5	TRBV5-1	CASSLAGEGGQPQHF	TGCGCCAGCAGCTTGGCCGGGGAAGGAGGGCAGCCCCAGCATTTT
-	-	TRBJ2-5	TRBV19	CASSPGHRETQYF	TGTGCCAGTAGTCCCGGACATAGGGAGACCCAGTACTTC
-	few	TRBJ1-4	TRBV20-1	CSASGRVHPRTNEKLFF	TGCAGTGCTAGTGGACGGGTCCATCCCAGGACTAATGAAAAACTGTTTTTT
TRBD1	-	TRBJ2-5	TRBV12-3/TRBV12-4	CASSFYGFQQGPQYF	TGTGCCAGCAGTTTTTACGGATTTCAACAGGGGCCCCAGTACTTC
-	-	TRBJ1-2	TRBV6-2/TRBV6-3	CASKITGSYGYTF	TGTGCCAGCAAGATAACAGGATCCTATGGCTACACCTTC
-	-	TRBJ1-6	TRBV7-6	CASSATRRGASPLHF	TGTGCCAGCAGCGCTACACGCCGAGGGGCGTCACCCCTCCACTTT
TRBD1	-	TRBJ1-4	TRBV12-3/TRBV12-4	CASSSPGQEDEKLFF	TGTGCCAGCAGCTCCCCGGGACAGGAGGATGAAAAACTGTTTTTT
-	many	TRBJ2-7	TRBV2	CATTLTDSYEQYF	TGTGCCACTACCCTGACTGACTCCTACGAGCAGTACTTC
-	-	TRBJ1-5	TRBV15	CATSREGSNQPQHF	TGTGCCACCAGCAGAGAGGGAAGCAATCAGCCCCAGCATTTT